This T cell receptor beta chain was sequenced during a study of PD-L1 blockade in urothelial cancer. The table lists this clone with a count of one. Method: immunoSEQ multiplex PCR; TCRdb's copy keeps in-frame clones and lacks some. The profile shows around 46,000 clones, approximately 90% of them singletons. Sample time point: peripheral blood 6 weeks after treatment start. Germline CDR1 and CDR2: SGHTS and YDEGEE. The CDR3 extends over 15 amino acids. V shed 0 bases and J 4 bases; nucleotides not matched to a gene: 4. The gene calls are TRBV5-8 and TRBJ1-5; 7 nucleotides agree with TRBD1. The input for sequencing was PBMCs, taken around atezolizumab (anti-PD-L1) treatment. This clonotype was sampled from a man between 60 and 75 years old with urothelial cancer. In nucleotides, the CDR3 is TGTGCCAGCAGCTTGGGAGACAGGGTTAATCAGCCCCAGCATTTT. Translation gives CASSLGDRVNQPQHF.